This TCR beta chain was retrieved from a study of blood T cell repertoires in COVID-19. At the level of the study: Spain, Italy and the United States supplied samples that represented acute and convalescent COVID-19. Sample material is recorded as cDNA or gDNA derived from T cells, B-cell-depleted T cells, or PBMCs.

Original analysis: Amplification from reference gene primers served as the basis for estimated nucleated cell counts. The protocol was immunoSEQ multiplex PCR, while the TCRdb copy is restricted to in-frame clones and leaves out a portion. The V and J calls and clone size were taken over from that table, and D and trimming were inferred from the DNA. Here the sample spans under 300,000 clones, 85% to 90% being singletons. The CDR3 length is 14 residues. Germline V gene lookup returns CDR1 SGDLS and CDR2 YYNGEE. The V end lost 3 bases, the J end lost 6 bases, and 16 bases lay between the germline ends.

This TCR was sampled from a woman aged 40-49 years who had recovered from COVID-19. The sample comprised peripheral blood. The chain recombines TRBV9 with TRBJ2-7; tentatively, D is TRBD2 (5 bases). This CDR3 reads CASSAGRVDSEQYV. The CDR3 DNA follows: TGTGCCAGCAGCGCCGGGCGGGTAGATTCCGAGCAGTACGTC.